The source of this T cell receptor (beta chain) is a study of blood T cell repertoires in COVID-19. Study as a whole: The study drew acute and convalescent COVID-19 samples from the United States, Italy and Spain. T cells, B-cell-depleted T cells, or PBMCs supplied cDNA or gDNA.

Original analysis: Reference gene primer amplification gave nucleated cell count estimates. This table comes from immunoSEQ multiplex PCR, and its TCRdb copy is limited to in-frame clones, with some not included. The V and J calls and clone size were taken over from that table, and D and trimming were inferred from the DNA. The top ten hold 3% to 4% of the sample, which has some 350,000 clones, under 95% seen once. The germline gives CDR1 SGHTA, CDR2 FQGNSA. Trimming cost V 5 bases and J 1 base, with 11 bases left between them. The CDR3 contains 14 residues. This chain uses TRBV7-2 with TRBJ1-1; the D gene is possibly TRBD1 (5 bases). The material sequenced was peripheral blood. This TCR was recovered from a woman aged 18-35 years who had recovered from COVID-19. DNA of the CDR3: TGTGCCAGCAGCCAACAGGCTACGAACACTGAAGCTTTCTTT. Amino acids: CASSQQATNTEAFF.